The 9 T cell receptor beta chains below all came from one sample that was sequenced in a study of shared clonotypes between healthy human individuals. Using immunoSEQ multiplex PCR, the repertoire was profiled, and TCRdb retains in-frame clones only, with some absent. The data contain a few million clones, more than 80% of them singletons. Sequencing used naive CD4+ T cells from PBMCs. Subset described: CD45RA+ positively selected. Receptors were obtained from a man aged 18 to 30 in good health. Some clones in this sample may be carry-over from other donors' samples.

The rearrangement joins TRBV28 to TRBJ1-2; D perhaps matches TRBD1 (6 bases). This CDR3 comprises 14 residues. Germline loops: CDR1 MDHEN, CDR2 SYDVKM. V lost 6 bases to trimming and J lost 0 bases, with 11 bases between them. The CDR3, as DNA: TGTGCCAGCAGCCGGGACATGACTAACTATGGCTACACCTTC. Protein sequence: CASSRDMTNYGYTF.

The chain couples TRBV11-3 to TRBJ2-1, with 9 bases that match TRBD2. The CDR3 runs 18 residues. The germline CDR1 and CDR2 sequences are SGHNT and YENEEA. The V and J ends lost 1 base and 12 bases, in that order; junction bases with no gene match: 19. The CDR3 region has the DNA TGTGCCAGCAGCTTAGGGAAAGTGGTGAGCGGGAGGCCGTCAGGGCAGTTCTTC. Protein: CASSLGKVVSGRPSGQFF.

The chain couples TRBV7-8 to TRBJ1-1; D is perhaps TRBD1 (5 bases). The CDR3 sequence is 13 residues long. The V end was cut by 5 bases, the J end by 4 bases, with 11 bases between. Germline values: CDR1 SGHVS, CDR2 FQNEAQ. This CDR3 reads CASSAQGATEAFF. The CDR3 nucleotides read TGTGCCAGCAGCGCCCAGGGAGCCACTGAAGCTTTCTTT.

The gene calls are TRBV6-1 and TRBJ2-1, with 11 bases identical to TRBD1. CDR1 and CDR2 (germline): MNHNS, SASEGT. The junction had 6 bases not matched to a gene; V was cut back by 2 bases and J by 6 bases. The CDR3 loop spans 16 amino acids. As DNA, the CDR3 is TGTGCCAGCAGTGAATACTCCGGGACAGGGGGCAATGAGCAGTTCTTC. Translation: CASSEYSGTGGNEQFF.

This clone is a singleton in its sample. CDR3 coding DNA: TGTGCCAGCAGCTTTTTTGGACAGGGTGGTATGAACACTGAAGCTTTCTTT. Translating it yields CASSFFGQGGMNTEAFF. The rearrangement uses TRBV5-6 and TRBJ1-1; 8 nucleotides agree with TRBD1. CDR1 and CDR2 (germline): SGHDT, YYEEEE. J was trimmed by 0 bases and V by 2 bases; bases with no gene match: 9. The CDR3 has 17 residues.

The rearrangement joins TRBV9 to TRBJ2-2; D not certain. The CDR3 extends over 12 amino acids. V was pared by 4 bases and J by 2 bases, with 3 bases between. The germline V gene has CDR1 SGDLS and CDR2 YYNGEE. The DNA for the CDR3 is TGTGCCAGCAGCCCAAACACCGGGGAGCTGTTTTTT. Protein sequence: CASSPNTGELFF. The full variable domain, completed using reference TRBV9 and TRBJ2-2, is DSGVTQTPKHLITATGQRVTLRCSPRSGDLSVYWYQQSLDQGLQFLIQYYNGEERAKGNILERFSAQQFPDLHSELNLSSLELGDSALYFCASSPNTGELFFGEGSRLTVL.

J is TRBJ2-2 and V is TRBV7-2; D is perhaps TRBD1 or TRBD2 (5 bases each). The CDR3 contains 15 residues. Per germline, CDR1 SGHTA and CDR2 FQGNSA. With 1 base removed from V and 6 bases from J, the gap between germline ends came to 12 bases. The DNA of the CDR3 is TGTGCCAGCAGCTTAGTTTTTTGGGGGTCCGGGGAGCTGTTTTTT. Its protein is CASSLVFWGSGELFF.

V gene TRBV27 combines with J gene TRBJ2-5; weak D call: TRBD2 (7 bases). The V end was cut by 5 bases, the J end by 4 bases, with 26 bases between. CDR3 length: 18 amino acids. The V gene's germline CDR1 is MNHEY and CDR2 SMNVEV (reference sequence). CDR3 DNA: TGTGCCAGCAGTCCCTACTCCCGGACTAGGGGGGGTTTAGAGACCCAGTACTTC. Its protein product is CASSPYSRTRGGLETQYF.

In the case of this clone: Different DNA sequences within this sample yield the same CDR3. CDR3 residues: CASSPPVAETQYF. The CDR3 coding sequence is TGTGCCAGCTCACCACCGGTCGCGGAGACCCAGTACTTC. V and J are TRBV18 and TRBJ2-5; no clear D gene. Germline V gene data show CDR1 as KGHSH and CDR2 as LQKENI. V was trimmed by 0 bases and J by 5 bases, leaving 7 bases between them. The CDR3 loop spans 13 amino acids.